This TCR beta chain was obtained from a study of shared clonotypes between healthy human individuals. Study outcomes and limitations: An anticipated effect of sequencing depth on clonotype sharing among donors was recognized. Tissues were not sampled, only blood, and their repertoires likely differ. Larger estimated richness was generally seen in naive subsets than in memory subsets.

The CDR3 length is 14 residues. V lost 1 base and J 1 base, leaving 6 bases between the germline ends. In germline, CDR1 is SGHDN, CDR2 FVKESK. In regard to this clone: Its matching antigen is unknown.

Evenly divided among several immunoSEQ plates was the genomic DNA of each subset. Repertoires were generated with immunoSEQ multiplex PCR, while TCRdb's copy carries only in-frame clones and drops some. Of hundreds of thousands of clones in the sample, 90% to 97% are singletons; the top ten hold about 0.34%. This sequence originates from a man aged 30 to 45 in good health. The specimen was memory CD8+ T cells sorted from blood. Subset given: CD45RO+ cells pooled with CCR7-negative TemRA cells. The V and J genes are TRBV14 and TRBJ2-3; D remains ambiguous. The CDR3 spells CASSQVWGTDTQYF. CDR3 bases: TGTGCCAGCAGCCAAGTTTGGGGCACAGATACGCAGTATTTT.